The 27 T cell receptor beta chains listed next were all sequenced from one sample in a study of T cells in Graves' hyperthyroidism and ophthalmopathy. TCR beta CDR3 regions were amplified from RNA transcripts. A first-round RT-PCR of the TCR CDR3 used the HTBI primer set. TCRdb re-derived calls from the multiplex PCR reads in MiXCR, one entry per CDR3 protein. The sample gives fewer than 400,000 distinct CDR3 sequences, about 15% of which show up once; roughly 26% is in the top ten. Sequencing was performed on blood. The receptors were gathered from a woman aged 18-29 years with Graves' hyperthyroidism that later progressed to Graves' ophthalmopathy.

The rearrangement joins TRBV4-3 to TRBJ2-5, with a weak D call TRBD2 (6 bases). Germline V CDR1 and CDR2: LGHNA, YSLEER. Trimming left V 0 bases short and J 5 bases short, with 13 bases between. The CDR3 runs to 15 residues. The CDR3 reads CASSQDLNAGETQYF. CDR3 nucleotide sequence: TGCGCCAGCAGCCAAGATCTAAACGCGGGGGAGACCCAGTACTTC.

The table lists this clonotype with many counts. The chain combines TRBV2 with TRBJ2-7; D assignment may be TRBD1 or TRBD2 (5 bases each). The CDR3 spans 14 residues. Germline CDR1 reads SNHLY; CDR2 reads FYNNEI. V dropped 5 bases and J dropped 0 bases, with 11 bases sitting between them. CDR3 in amino acids: CASSSPGPSYEQYF. CDR3 DNA: TGTGCCAGCAGTAGTCCGGGACCCTCCTACGAGCAGTACTTC.

For this clonotype: The junction does not match germline at one end; this may be a read error. This chain links TRBV18 with TRBJ2-2; tentative D call: TRBD2 (5 bases). Germline values: CDR1 KGHSH, CDR2 LQKENI. The length of the CDR3 is 17 residues. The chain's CDR3 is CASSPPFPQPNTGEPFF. The CDR3 DNA is TGTGCCAGCTCACCACCGTTCCCACAGCCAAACACCGGGGAGCCGTTTTTT.

This clonotype occurred a few times. The chain joins TRBV7-6 to TRBJ2-5; TRBD2 matches at 8 bases. Germline V gives CDR1 SGHVS, CDR2 FNYEAQ. With V trimmed by 5 bases and J by 3 bases, 8 bases remained unmatched. The CDR3 has 15 amino acids. The CDR3 here is CASSPTLAAEETQYF. CDR3 coding DNA: TGTGCCAGCAGCCCGACACTAGCGGCAGAAGAGACCCAGTACTTC.

This clonotype has a handful of counts. A junction boundary mismatches the germline segment, possibly from a read error. The chain is built from TRBV6-2 or TRBV6-3 and TRBJ2-4; no firm D call. The CDR3 consists of 15 residues. Germline V gene sequence: CDR1 MNHEY, CDR2 SVGEGT. CDR3 loop: CASYSLQGAKNIQYF. DNA for the CDR3: TGCGCCAGTTACAGCCTCCAAGGGGCCAAAAACATTCAGTACTTC.

The V and J genes are TRBV20-1 and TRBJ2-1; TRBD1 agrees at 7 bases. The CDR3 is 15 amino acids. Germline assignment: CDR1 DFQATT and CDR2 SNEGSKA (reference sequence). Trimming removed 8 bases from V and 0 bases from J; junction bases left unmatched: 10. The chain's CDR3 is CSTIGTDSSYNEQFF. Here the CDR3 DNA reads TGCAGTACAATAGGGACAGATAGCTCCTACAATGAGCAGTTCTTC.

This clonotype was detected ten times or more. The chain uses TRBV5-1 and TRBJ2-7; 8 nucleotides match TRBD1. Germline CDR1 reads SGHRS; CDR2 reads YFSETQ. The CDR3 sequence is 15 residues long. J lost 0 bases, V lost 0 bases, and 2 bases had no gene match. CDR3 residues: CASSLAGGRSYEQYF. DNA for the CDR3: TGCGCCAGCAGCTTGGCAGGGGGCCGCTCCTACGAGCAGTACTTC. The variable domain in full, with the rest retrieved from reference TRBV5-1 and TRBJ2-7, is KAGVTQTPRYLIKTRGQQVTLSCSPISGHRSVSWYQQTPGQGLQFLFEYFSETQRNKGNFPGRFSGRQFSNSRSEMNVSTLELGDSALYLCASSLAGGRSYEQYFGPGTRLTVT.

The chain uses TRBV20-1 and TRBJ2-7; 8 bases fit TRBD2. The J segment lost 2 bases and the V segment lost 3 bases, leaving 3 bases of the junction unmatched. CDR3 size: 13 residues. In germline, CDR1 is DFQATT, CDR2 SNEGSKA (reference sequence). Here the CDR3 DNA reads TGCAGTGCTAGGTCCGGGAGGGCCTACGAGCAGTACTTC. Translated, it gives CSARSGRAYEQYF.

This clonotype was observed many times. The genes are TRBV28 and TRBJ1-6, with D perhaps TRBD1 (6 bases). Germline V gene lookup returns CDR1 MDHEN and CDR2 SYDVKM. Trimming shortened V by 7 bases and J by 8 bases, and 9 bases separated the two germline ends. CDR3 length: 12 amino acids. CDR3 amino acids: CASKGGHSPLHF. In DNA form, the CDR3 reads TGTGCCAGCAAGGGGGGGCATTCACCCCTCCACTTT.

This clonotype occurred a few times. This sequence joins TRBV20-1 and TRBJ2-2; 12 bases agree with TRBD1. J was trimmed by 6 bases and V by 5 bases; bases with no gene match: 7. This CDR3 is 15 amino acids long. CDR1 and CDR2 from the germline V gene are DFQATT and SNEGSKA (reference sequence). CDR3 in DNA: TGCAGTGCTCTCGCGGGACAGGGGGCTTCCGGGGAGCTGTTTTTT. This sequence encodes CSALAGQGASGELFF.

This clonotype has a count of ten or more. The chain uses TRBV2 and TRBJ2-7, with TRBD2 identical over 11 bases. Germline CDR1 SNHLY, CDR2 FYNNEI. V lost 6 bases, J lost 2 bases, and 3 bases stayed unmatched. The CDR3 spans 14 residues. The CDR3 DNA sequence: TGTGCCAGCAGCTTAGCGGGAGGGACCTACGAGCAGTACTTC. Residues: CASSLAGGTYEQYF.

This clonotype was recorded many times. This chain links TRBV3-1 with TRBJ2-3; 7 nucleotides line up with TRBD2. This CDR3 has 16 residues. Germline lookup yields CDR1 LGHDT and CDR2 YNNKEL (reference sequence). V was pared by 3 bases and J by 4 bases, with 10 bases of the junction left unmatched. The DNA of the CDR3 is TGTGCCAGCAGCCACCCCTGGGGCGGGAGCCCAGATACGCAGTATTTT. It codes for CASSHPWGGSPDTQYF.

In this sample, this clonotype turned up a few times. The rearrangement uses TRBV29-1 and TRBJ2-1; 11 positions match TRBD2. The CDR3 totals 15 residues. CDR1 is SQVTM, CDR2 ANQGSEA, per germline. V was pared by 5 bases and J by 8 bases, with 11 bases of the junction left unmatched. CDR3 DNA: TGCAGCGTTACCGGGACTAGCGGTAGGGTCGATGAGCAGTTCTTC. Translated: CSVTGTSGRVDEQFF.

This clonotype was found many times. The V and J genes are TRBV7-6 and TRBJ2-1, with TRBD2 matching 7 bases. This CDR3 contains 17 residues. Unmatched junction bases numbered 9, after V lost 4 bases and J lost 0 bases. Germline-derived CDR1 and CDR2 are SGHVS and FNYEAQ. CDR3 amino acids: CASSSAGGMSSYNEQFF. The CDR3 DNA reads as TGTGCCAGCAGCTCCGCCGGGGGGATGAGCTCCTACAATGAGCAGTTCTTC.

A few counts support this clonotype. A much larger clonotype is one base distant, so this may be a read error. The chain joins TRBV6-2 or TRBV6-3 to TRBJ2-7; D unclear. The CDR3 covers 16 residues. CDR1 and CDR2 from the germline V gene are MNHEY and SVGEGT. The CDR3: CACSYSNTRGDYEQYF. CDR3 sequence (DNA): TGTGCCTGCAGTTACTCGAATACACGAGGAGACTACGAGCAGTACTTC.

This clonotype was seen repeatedly, ten times or more. The chain employs TRBV2 and TRBJ2-3; 11 nucleotides agree with TRBD1. The germline V gene encodes CDR1 SNHLY and CDR2 FYNNEI. Germline trimming cut 8 bases from V and 4 bases from J; bases unmatched to any gene: 5. This CDR3 contains 14 residues. The chain's CDR3 is CASGGTGGPDTQYF. CDR3 nucleotide sequence: TGTGCCAGCGGGGGGACAGGGGGTCCAGATACGCAGTATTTT.

This clonotype was seen ten or more times. The chain carries TRBV7-2 and TRBJ2-5, with TRBD2 identical over 8 bases. CDR3 length: 16 amino acids. V was pared by 4 bases and J by 5 bases, with 12 bases of the junction left unmatched. Germline assignment: CDR1 SGHTA and CDR2 FQGNSA. In DNA form, the CDR3 reads TGTGCCAGCAGCTCCCGTGTTAGCGGGACGGGGGAGACCCAGTACTTC. It yields the protein CASSSRVSGTGETQYF.

The J gene is TRBJ2-7, the V gene TRBV4-1, with 10 positions matching TRBD2. Per germline, CDR1 MGHRA and CDR2 YSYEKL. The CDR3 is 17 residues long. V shed 1 base, J shed 6 bases, and the junction held 12 bases outside the gene matches. The DNA for the CDR3 is TGCGCCAGCAGCCAAGCTTTCGGGCTAGCGGGAGACGGCGAGCAGTACTTC. Protein: CASSQAFGLAGDGEQYF.

This clonotype has just a few counts. This chain links TRBV15 with TRBJ2-7, with a possible D match to TRBD1 (6 bases). CDR1 and CDR2 from the germline V gene are LNHNV and YYDKDF (reference sequence). The CDR3 extends over 15 amino acids. V was shortened by 1 base and J by 4 bases, with 14 bases between the two germline ends. The CDR3 reads CATSRVWGPLYEQYF. CDR3 nucleotides: TGTGCCACCAGCAGAGTTTGGGGGCCGCTTTACGAGCAGTACTTC. The full variable domain, with the rest looked up from reference TRBV15 and TRBJ2-7, is DAMVIQNPRYQVTQFGKPVTLSCSQTLNHNVMYWYQQKSSQAPKLLFHYYDKDFNNEADTPDNFQSRRPNTSFCFLDIRSPGLGDTAMYLCATSRVWGPLYEQYFGPGTRLTVT.

The chain joins TRBV4-1 to TRBJ1-4, with no clear D. Germline V gene lookup returns CDR1 MGHRA and CDR2 YSYEKL. Trimming removed 2 bases at V and 0 bases at J, with 4 bases between. CDR3 size: 14 residues. The CDR3 sequence is CASSQSATNEKLFF. Here the CDR3 DNA reads TGCGCCAGCAGCCAAAGCGCAACTAATGAAAAACTGTTTTTT.

This chain uses TRBV5-1 with TRBJ2-4; the D gene is possibly TRBD1 (6 bases). The CDR3 spans 20 residues. V was trimmed by 4 bases and J by 5 bases, leaving 31 bases between them. In germline, CDR1 is SGHRS, CDR2 YFSETQ. The CDR3 reads CASSRTFYQGWGLPQNIQYF. CDR3 DNA sequence: TGCGCCAGCAGCAGAACCTTTTACCAGGGGTGGGGTCTTCCACAAAACATTCAGTACTTC.

This clonotype was seen ten or more times. The chain carries TRBV5-5 and TRBJ1-1, with 9 nucleotides matching TRBD1. Germline V gives CDR1 SGHKS, CDR2 YYEKEE (reference sequence). CDR3 length: 15 amino acids. J gave up 2 bases and V 3 bases, and 5 bases lay outside the gene matches. The CDR3 is CASSSWTGDNTEAFF. CDR3 sequence (DNA): TGTGCCAGCAGCTCGTGGACAGGGGACAACACTGAAGCTTTCTTT.

Ten or more counts support this clonotype. V gene TRBV28 combines with J gene TRBJ2-5; 10 nucleotides line up with TRBD2. CDR3 length equals 14 residues. Losses at the gene ends were 5 bases for V and 2 bases for J; bases not matched to a gene: 2. CDR1 and CDR2 (germline): MDHEN, SYDVKM. CDR3: CASSQLAGQETQYF. The CDR3 DNA reads as TGTGCCAGCAGTCAACTAGCGGGGCAAGAGACCCAGTACTTC. Supplemented by reference TRBV28 and TRBJ2-5, the full variable domain reads DVKVTQSSRYLVKRTGEKVFLECVQDMDHENMFWYRQDPGLGLRLIYFSYDVKMKEKGDIPEGYSVSREKKERFSLILESASTNQTSMYLCASSQLAGQETQYFGPGTRLLVL.

There are a few counts of this clonotype. The chain carries TRBV5-5 and TRBJ2-5; 10 bases match TRBD2. Trimming took 3 bases from V and 5 from J; bases not matched to a gene: 10. The CDR3 has 16 residues. The germline V gene encodes CDR1 SGHKS and CDR2 YYEKEE (reference sequence). This CDR3 reads CASSSRASGSQETQYF. DNA of the CDR3: TGTGCCAGCAGCTCGCGGGCTAGCGGGAGTCAGGAGACCCAGTACTTC.

This clonotype was seen many times. The V and J genes are TRBV6-2 or TRBV6-3 and TRBJ2-7; 8 nucleotides align to TRBD2. J lost 1 base, V lost 2 bases, and 4 bases had no gene match. Germline CDR1 is MNHEY and CDR2 is SVGEGT. The CDR3 has 15 amino acids. The CDR3 nucleotides are TGTGCCAGCAGTTACGTGGGACTAGGGTCCTACGAGCAGTACTTC. It codes for CASSYVGLGSYEQYF.

This chain uses TRBV28 with TRBJ2-7; TRBD1 agrees at 12 bases. J lost 5 bases, V lost 2 bases, and 4 bases had no gene match. The CDR3 loop spans 15 amino acids. Germline CDR1 is MDHEN and CDR2 is SYDVKM. The CDR3 DNA is TGTGCCAGCAGTTTAGCGGGACAGGGGGCCCACGAGCAGTACTTC. Its translation: CASSLAGQGAHEQYF.

This clonotype was seen a few times. V usage is TRBV24-1 and J usage is TRBJ2-2, with D perhaps TRBD1 (6 bases). Germline V lookup: CDR1 KGHDR, CDR2 SFDVKD. The CDR3 extends over 15 amino acids. Trimming pared 4 bases from V and 6 bases from J, leaving 14 bases between. CDR3 DNA: TGTGCCACCAGTGAGAATCAGGGGATGGCCGGGGAGCTGTTTTTT. Encoded protein: CATSENQGMAGELFF.